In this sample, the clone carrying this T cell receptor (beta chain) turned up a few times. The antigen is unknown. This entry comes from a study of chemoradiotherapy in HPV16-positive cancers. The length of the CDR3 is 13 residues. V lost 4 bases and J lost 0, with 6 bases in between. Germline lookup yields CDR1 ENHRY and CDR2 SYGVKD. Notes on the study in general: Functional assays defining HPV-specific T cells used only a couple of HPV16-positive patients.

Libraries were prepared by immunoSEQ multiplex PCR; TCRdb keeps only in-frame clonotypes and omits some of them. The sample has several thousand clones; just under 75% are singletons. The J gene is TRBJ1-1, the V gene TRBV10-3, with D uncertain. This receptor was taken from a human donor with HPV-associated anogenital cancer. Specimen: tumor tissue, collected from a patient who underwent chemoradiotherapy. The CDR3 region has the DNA TGTGCCATCAGTGCAGGAATGAACACTGAAGCTTTCTTT. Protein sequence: CAISAGMNTEAFF.